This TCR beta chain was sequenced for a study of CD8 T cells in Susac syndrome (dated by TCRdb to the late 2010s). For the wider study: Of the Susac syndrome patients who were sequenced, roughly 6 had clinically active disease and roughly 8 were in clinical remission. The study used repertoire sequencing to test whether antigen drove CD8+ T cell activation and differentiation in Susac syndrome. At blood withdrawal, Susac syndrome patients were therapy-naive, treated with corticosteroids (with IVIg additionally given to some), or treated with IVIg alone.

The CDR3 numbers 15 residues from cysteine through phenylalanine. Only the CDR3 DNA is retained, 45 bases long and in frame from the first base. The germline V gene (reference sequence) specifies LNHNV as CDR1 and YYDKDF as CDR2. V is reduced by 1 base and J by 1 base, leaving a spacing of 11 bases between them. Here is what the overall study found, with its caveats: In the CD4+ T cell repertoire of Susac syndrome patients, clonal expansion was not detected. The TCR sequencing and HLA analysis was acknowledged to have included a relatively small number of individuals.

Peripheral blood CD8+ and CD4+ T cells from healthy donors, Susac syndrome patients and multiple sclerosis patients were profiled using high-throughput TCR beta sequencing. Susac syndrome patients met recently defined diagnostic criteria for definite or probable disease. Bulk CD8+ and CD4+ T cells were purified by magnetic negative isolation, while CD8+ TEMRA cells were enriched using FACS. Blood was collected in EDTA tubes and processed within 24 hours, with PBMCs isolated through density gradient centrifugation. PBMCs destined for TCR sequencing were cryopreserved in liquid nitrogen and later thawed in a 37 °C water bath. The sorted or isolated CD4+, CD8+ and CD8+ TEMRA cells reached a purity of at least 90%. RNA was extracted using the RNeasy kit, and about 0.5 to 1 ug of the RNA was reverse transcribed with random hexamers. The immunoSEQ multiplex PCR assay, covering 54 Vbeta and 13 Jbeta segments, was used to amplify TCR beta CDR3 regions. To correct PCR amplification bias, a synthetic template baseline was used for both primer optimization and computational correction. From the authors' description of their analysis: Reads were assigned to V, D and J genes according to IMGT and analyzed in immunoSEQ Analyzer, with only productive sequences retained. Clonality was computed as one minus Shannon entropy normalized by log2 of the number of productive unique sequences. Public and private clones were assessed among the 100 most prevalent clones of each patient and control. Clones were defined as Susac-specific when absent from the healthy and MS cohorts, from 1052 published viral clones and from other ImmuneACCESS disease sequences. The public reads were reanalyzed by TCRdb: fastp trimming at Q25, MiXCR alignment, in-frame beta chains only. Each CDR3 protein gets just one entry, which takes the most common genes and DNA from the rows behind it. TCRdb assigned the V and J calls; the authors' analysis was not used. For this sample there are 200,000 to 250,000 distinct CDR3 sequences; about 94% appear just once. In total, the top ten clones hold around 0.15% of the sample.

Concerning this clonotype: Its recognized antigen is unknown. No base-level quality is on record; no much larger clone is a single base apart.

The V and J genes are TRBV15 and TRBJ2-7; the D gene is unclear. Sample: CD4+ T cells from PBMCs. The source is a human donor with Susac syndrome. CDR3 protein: CATSRGIGRSYEQYF. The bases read TGTGCCACCAGCAGAGGGATTGGCAGGTCCTACGAGCAGTACTTC.